The rows below give T cell receptor beta chains drawn from one sample of a study of blood T cells in healthy people across ages. TCRdb analysed the 5' RACE reads with MiXCR anew, one entry per CDR3 protein. The sample has around 800,000 distinct CDR3 sequences, about 55% seen once. Material: blood. These receptors originate from an elderly man in good health. Each CDR3 is given with its conserved first and last residue. A D gene is named only where the DNA matches it firmly. A clone size is listed for some rows: how often the clone was seen (once, few, many), or a class if it is expanded.

abundance,v_gene,d_gene,j_gene,CDR3nt,CDR3aa
.,TRBV28,.,TRBJ2-7,TGTGCCAGTGGGGCCTCCTACGAGCAGTACTTC,CASGASYEQYF
.,TRBV24-1,.,TRBJ2-3,TGTGCCACCAGTGATTCGCAGGGGAGGCTACATACGCAGTATTTT,CATSDSQGRLHTQYF
.,TRBV7-9,TRBD1,TRBJ2-1,TGTGCCAGCAGCCCCCGGGACAGGGAAGGCAATGAGCAGTTCTTC,CASSPRDREGNEQFF
.,TRBV20-1,.,TRBJ2-7,TGCAGTGCTAGGGGACAACTTTACGAGCAGTACTTC,CSARGQLYEQYF
.,TRBV29-1,TRBD2,TRBJ2-7,TGCAGCGCCTTGACTCGCGGGAGCTCCTACGAGCAGTACTTC,CSALTRGSSYEQYF
.,TRBV7-9,TRBD2,TRBJ2-3,TGTGCCAGCAGCGAAGGACTAGACCACACAGATACGCAGTATTTT,CASSEGLDHTDTQYF
.,TRBV6-6,.,TRBJ1-2,TGTGCCAGCAGTTACTTGGATGGCTACACCTTC,CASSYLDGYTF
.,TRBV12-3/TRBV12-4,TRBD1,TRBJ2-1,TGTGCCAGCAGTTTGCGGCCCTTAGTAGACAGGGGGGGAAATGAGCAGTTCTTC,CASSLRPLVDRGGNEQFF
.,TRBV20-1,.,TRBJ2-3,TGCAGCGTCCCCCGTGGGGCCACAGATACGCAGTATTTT,CSVPRGATDTQYF
.,TRBV2,.,TRBJ2-2,TGTGCCAGCAGGACACTATCTAACACCGGGGAGCTGTTTTTT,CASRTLSNTGELFF
.,TRBV12-3/TRBV12-4,TRBD1,TRBJ1-2,TGTGCCAGCAGTTTAGGGAACAGGGGGAGCGGCTACACCTTC,CASSLGNRGSGYTF
few,TRBV18,.,TRBJ2-3,TGTGCCAGCTCACCAGCCGGGGATACGCAGTATTTT,CASSPAGDTQYF
few,TRBV4-1,.,TRBJ1-2,TGCGCCAGCAGCCAAGAACCCACACTAAACTATGGCTACACCTTC,CASSQEPTLNYGYTF
.,TRBV12-3/TRBV12-4,.,TRBJ2-7,TGTGCCAGCAGTTTAGTGGCAGGGCACGAGCAGTACTTC,CASSLVAGHEQYF
few,TRBV4-1,.,TRBJ2-3,TGCGCCAGCAGCCAAAGCCCTATCGACACAAGAACAGATACGCAGTATTTT,CASSQSPIDTRTDTQYF
.,TRBV29-1,.,TRBJ2-6,TGCAGCGCCCTCCAAGCTGGGGCCAACGTCCCGACTTTC,CSALQAGANVPTF
.,TRBV6-6,.,TRBJ1-1,TGTGCCAGCAGTTCGGGGTGGGGAGGTGACACTGAAGCTTTCTTT,CASSSGWGGDTEAFF
.,TRBV7-3,.,TRBJ2-3,TGTGCCAGCAGGTTCGACCCGATTGGGGATACGCAGTATTTT,CASRFDPIGDTQYF
.,TRBV5-1,TRBD2,TRBJ2-5,TGCGCCAGCAGCCTGACACTAGCGGGAGAAGAGACCCAGTACTTC,CASSLTLAGEETQYF
few,TRBV5-8,.,TRBJ2-7,TGTGCCAGCAGCTTCGGTGCGTCAGGGGCCTACGAGCAGTACTTC,CASSFGASGAYEQYF
.,TRBV12-3/TRBV12-4,TRBD1,TRBJ2-7,TGTGCCAGCAGTGGGATCGGACAGGGGCTTTCTGAATACGAGCAGTACTTC,CASSGIGQGLSEYEQYF
.,TRBV9,.,TRBJ1-2,TGTGCCAGCAGCGTAGGGGGAGCTGGCTACACCTTC,CASSVGGAGYTF
.,TRBV5-1,.,TRBJ2-7,TGCGCCAGCAGCTTGGGGGGAATTCGGACTGCCCCCTACGAGCAGTACTTC,CASSLGGIRTAPYEQYF
.,TRBV6-6,TRBD2,TRBJ2-1,TGTGCCAGCAGTTACGGGACTAGCTCCCACAATGAGCAGTTCTTC,CASSYGTSSHNEQFF
.,TRBV3-1,.,TRBJ1-1,TGTGCCAGCAGCCAGACCCTAAAGGGGACGGGAACTGAAGCTTTCTTT,CASSQTLKGTGTEAFF
many,TRBV3-1,TRBD2,TRBJ2-1,TGTGCCAGCAGCTTCGGACTAGCGGGAGGAGAGCAGTTCTTC,CASSFGLAGGEQFF
.,TRBV18,.,TRBJ2-1,TGTGCCAGCTCACCACCAGGGACTTCCTCGTACAATGAGCAGTTCTTC,CASSPPGTSSYNEQFF
few,TRBV9,.,TRBJ2-7,TGTGCCAGCACCCCCTCTATGGACGTCTACGAGCAGTACTTC,CASTPSMDVYEQYF
few,TRBV29-1,.,TRBJ2-2,TGCAGCGTCGGCTCAGGGATATCCGGGGAGCTGTTTTTT,CSVGSGISGELFF
.,TRBV6-2/TRBV6-3,TRBD2,TRBJ2-1,TGTGCCAGCAGCCGCACTAGCGGCGGATGGCAGTTCTTC,CASSRTSGGWQFF
.,TRBV5-5,.,TRBJ1-2,TGTACCAGCAGCTTGGGGGCTGCGTCCTACTATGGCTACACCTTC,CTSSLGAASYYGYTF
.,TRBV20-1,TRBD2,TRBJ2-1,TGCAGTGCTAGGGGACTAGCGGGAGGAGTCACCTACAATGAGCAGTTCTTC,CSARGLAGGVTYNEQFF
few,TRBV4-1,.,TRBJ2-1,TGCGCCAGCAGCCCCGGTGGTGGGGGGAGTGCCTACAATGAGCAGTTCTTC,CASSPGGGGSAYNEQFF
.,TRBV6-1,.,TRBJ1-6,TGTGCCAGCAGTGAAAGGGGCGTGAGCTCCTATAATTCACCCCCCCACTTT,CASSERGVSSYNSPPHF
.,TRBV10-3,.,TRBJ2-5,TGTGCCATCAGTGAGGCAGTGGGCGTGGTGGAGTACTTC,CAISEAVGVVEYF
.,TRBV28,.,TRBJ2-2,TGTGCCAGCAGCCGGGATTCTGGGGAGCTGTTTTTT,CASSRDSGELFF
few,TRBV7-2,.,TRBJ2-4,TGTGCCAGCAGCACCCAGGGGAGGGACATTCAGTACTTC,CASSTQGRDIQYF
few,TRBV12-3/TRBV12-4,TRBD2,TRBJ2-1,TGTGCCAGCAGCCCGGGACTAGGGTACAATGAGCAGTTCTTC,CASSPGLGYNEQFF
.,TRBV20-1,.,TRBJ1-4,TGCAGTGCTAGAACCGGTCCTAATGAAAAACTGTTTTTT,CSARTGPNEKLFF
.,TRBV5-6,TRBD1,TRBJ2-7,TGTGCCAGCAGCTTATCACCGGGACAGGCGGGTCCCTACGAGCAGTACTTC,CASSLSPGQAGPYEQYF
.,TRBV5-1,TRBD1,TRBJ2-1,TGCGCCAGCGGGGGGGGACAGGGGGCTTTCTGGGATGAGCAGTTCTTC,CASGGGQGAFWDEQFF
.,TRBV9,TRBD1,TRBJ2-4,TGTGCCAGCAGCCCTAATGACAGGGTCAAAAACATTCAGTACTTC,CASSPNDRVKNIQYF
few,TRBV29-1,TRBD1,TRBJ2-1,TGCAGCGTTGAGCCGACAGGGATCGACGATGAGCAGTTCTTC,CSVEPTGIDDEQFF
.,TRBV20-1,.,TRBJ2-4,TGCAGTGCTAGATGGGGTGGGGGAAGTAGAGAGCAGTACTTC,CSARWGGGSREQYF
.,TRBV4-1,.,TRBJ1-1,TGCGCCAGCAGCCAAGGAATACTGAACACTGAAGCTTTCTTT,CASSQGILNTEAFF
few,TRBV11-1,.,TRBJ2-2,TGTGCCAGCAGCCGGGCCACCGGGGAGCTGTTTTTT,CASSRATGELFF